A selection of T cell receptor beta chains follows, all from one sample in a study of shared clonotypes between healthy human individuals. Only in-frame clones appear in the TCRdb table, and some are missing; sequencing was by immunoSEQ multiplex PCR. The sample consists of about 460,000 clones, roughly four fifths of them appearing once. Sample: PBMCs. The receptors originated from a woman between 35 and 50 years old in good health. Some clones in this sample may be carry-over from other donors' samples. Each CDR3 is given without its conserved first and last residue. The D gene is left open where the match is weak. A clone size is listed for some rows: how often the clone was seen (once, few, many), or a class if it is expanded.

abundance	d_gene	j_gene	v_gene	CDR3aa
-	TRBD1	TRBJ2-6	TRBV19	ASSIGQGNGANVLT
-	-	TRBJ2-1	TRBV9	ASSVDGIYNEQF
-	-	TRBJ1-3	TRBV2	ASSVGRTPGNTIY
-	-	TRBJ1-1	TRBV7-2	ASSHDRNIEAF
-	TRBD2	TRBJ2-5	TRBV5-1	ASSTLLAGEGETQY
-	TRBD1	TRBJ2-1	TRBV18	ASSPRTGNDNEQF
-	TRBD2	TRBJ2-7	TRBV19	ASSIASGSEQY
-	-	TRBJ2-5	TRBV9	ASSTHRALQETQY
-	-	TRBJ1-1	TRBV5-1	ASSRKDTEAF
-	-	TRBJ1-2	TRBV5-6	ASSPNGPNYGYT
-	TRBD1	TRBJ2-7	TRBV9	ASSPSSWTGFGEQY
-	TRBD1	TRBJ2-5	TRBV7-2	ASRGTGGVETQY
-	-	TRBJ1-2	TRBV27	ASSDLLGAGYGYT
-	-	TRBJ2-3	TRBV10-3	AISGAHTQY
-	TRBD2	TRBJ2-1	TRBV28	ASSLVASGNNEQF
-	-	TRBJ2-7	TRBV5-6	ASSSRPPYEQY
-	-	TRBJ1-3	TRBV19	ASSRPGTAGGNTIY
-	-	TRBJ2-1	TRBV6-5	ASSLNGGTYNEQF
-	TRBD2	TRBJ2-2	TRBV9	ASSRTSATGELF
-	-	TRBJ2-7	TRBV4-3	ASSQGSDNDFSYEQY
few	-	TRBJ1-2	TRBV29-1	SVEGGSAGYT
-	TRBD1	TRBJ2-7	TRBV7-7	ASSLLTGSYEQY
-	-	TRBJ1-1	TRBV27	ASSSLLALGEAF
-	-	TRBJ2-3	TRBV9	ASSVDGNTDTQY
-	TRBD2	TRBJ2-1	TRBV6-5	ASSYSLAGLYNEQF
few	TRBD2	TRBJ2-7	TRBV6-1	ATSAGESSYEQY
-	-	TRBJ1-5	TRBV6-1	ASSHPGGNQPQH
once	-	TRBJ1-2	TRBV6-6	ASSYLTGSFGYT
-	-	TRBJ2-1	TRBV28	ASSSPLTSVSYNEQF
-	-	TRBJ1-2	TRBV5-6	ASSLESNYGYT
-	-	TRBJ1-2	TRBV28	ATRAAYGYT
-	TRBD1	TRBJ1-2	TRBV5-1	ASSLGQGDGYT
-	-	TRBJ2-4	TRBV10-3	AISEYRDLAKNIQY
-	TRBD2	TRBJ2-2	TRBV5-6	ASSVEWENSGRGTGELF
-	-	TRBJ2-6	TRBV6-4	ASSIGVGGSGANVLT
-	TRBD1	TRBJ2-3	TRBV7-2	ASSRGQGASTDTQY
-	-	TRBJ2-1	TRBV11-2	ASSLGSSSYNEQF
few	-	TRBJ2-1	TRBV29-1	SVESGQGINEQF
-	-	TRBJ1-2	TRBV6-5	ASSFSDLYGYT
-	-	TRBJ2-7	TRBV7-9	ASSSVGDTPYEQY
-	-	TRBJ2-7	TRBV4-1	ASSQVGGYEQY
-	-	TRBJ2-2	TRBV30	AWSAQPRGGELF
once	TRBD2	TRBJ2-1	TRBV4-1	ASSQASAGVHNEQF
-	-	TRBJ2-1	TRBV11-2	ASSLPSQVNEQF
-	TRBD2	TRBJ2-1	TRBV7-9	ASSLGIGWTRPEQF
-	TRBD2	TRBJ2-7	TRBV30	AWRKLAGGEQY
once	-	TRBJ2-1	TRBV9	ASSPRPYNEQF
-	TRBD1	TRBJ2-7	TRBV15	ATSGGQLYEQY
-	TRBD1	TRBJ2-7	TRBV30	AWSQGAVYEQY
-	-	TRBJ2-7	TRBV7-2	ASSPQAGQSYEQY